This T cell receptor (beta chain) was captured by sequencing in a study of a mutant IDH1 vaccine in newly diagnosed glioma. About the study: Treated patients comprised 62.5% males and approximately 40% females, mean age 40.4 years.

Turning to this clone: Its antigen is undetermined.

Some clones are missing from TCRdb's copy, which holds only in-frame ones; the method was immunoSEQ multiplex PCR. The profile shows around 85,000 clones, approximately 85% of them singletons. Noted time point: week 23, last vaccination. A single vaccine dose contained 300 ug of mutant IDH1 20-mer peptide, and topical imiquimod was used with it. The CDR3 spans 14 residues. V was trimmed by 3 bases and J by 8 bases, leaving 14 bases between them. CDR1 and CDR2 (germline): KGHSH, LQKENI. This chain connects TRBV18 to TRBJ1-5, with D uncertain. This TCR came from a man aged 25 to 40 with glioma. Some clones in this sample may be carry-over from other donors' samples. Specimen: PBMCs, collected from a glioma patient whose treatment included an IDH1 peptide vaccine. This chain's CDR3 is CASSPLHEGEPQHF. The CDR3 bases are TGTGCCAGCTCACCGCTCCACGAGGGAGAGCCCCAGCATTTT.